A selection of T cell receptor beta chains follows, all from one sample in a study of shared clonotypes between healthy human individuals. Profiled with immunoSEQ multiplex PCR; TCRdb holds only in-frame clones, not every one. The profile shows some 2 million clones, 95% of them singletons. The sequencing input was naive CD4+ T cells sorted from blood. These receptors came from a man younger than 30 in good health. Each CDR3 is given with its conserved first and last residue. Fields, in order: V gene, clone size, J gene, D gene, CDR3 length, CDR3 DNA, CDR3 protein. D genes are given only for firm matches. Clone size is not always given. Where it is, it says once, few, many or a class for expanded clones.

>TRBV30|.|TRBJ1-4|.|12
TGTGCCAGTAGTCCCCAGACTGGAAAACTGTTTTTT
CASSPQTGKLFF
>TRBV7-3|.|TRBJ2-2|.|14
TGTGCCAGCGCCGTCCAGGGGGGAACCGGGGAGCTGTTTTTT
CASAVQGGTGELFF
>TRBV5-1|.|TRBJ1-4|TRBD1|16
TGCGCCAGCAGCGTAGACAGGGGGCGGTCTAATGAAAAACTGTTTTTT
CASSVDRGRSNEKLFF
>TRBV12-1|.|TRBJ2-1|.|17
TGTGCCAGCAGCAGCCGCGGGAGCGGGAGGGCGAGTAATGAGCAGTTCTTC
CASSSRGSGRASNEQFF
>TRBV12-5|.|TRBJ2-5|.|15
TGTGCTAGTGGTTTGTCCCCGGGTGCCCAAGAGACCCAGTACTTC
CASGLSPGAQETQYF
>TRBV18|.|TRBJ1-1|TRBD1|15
TGTGCCAGCTCACCGATGGGACAGACTACCGCTGAAGCTTTCTTT
CASSPMGQTTAEAFF
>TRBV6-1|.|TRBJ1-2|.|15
TGTGCCAGCTTTCCTCGACTAGACAGGAGCTATGGCTACACCTTC
CASFPRLDRSYGYTF
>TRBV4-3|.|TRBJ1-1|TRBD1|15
TGCGCCAGCAGCCAAGCGACAGGGGCTCCCTATGAAGCTTTCTTT
CASSQATGAPYEAFF
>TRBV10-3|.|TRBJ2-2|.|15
TGTGCCATCAGTGAACGCACTAGTAATGGCGGGGAGCTGTTTTTT
CAISERTSNGGELFF
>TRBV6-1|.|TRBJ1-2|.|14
TGTGCCAGCAGTGAATTAGAGACTCTCCCGATCGGCGCCTTC
CASSELETLPIGAF
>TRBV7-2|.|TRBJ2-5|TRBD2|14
TGTGCCAGCAGCTCGGGACTATCGAGAGAGACCCAGTACTTC
CASSSGLSRETQYF
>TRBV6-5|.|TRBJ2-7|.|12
TGTGCCAGCAGCCCGGCTATGGGGGAGCAGTACTTC
CASSPAMGEQYF
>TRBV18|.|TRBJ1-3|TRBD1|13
TGTGCCAGCTCGACGGGACAGGGTTACCCCATATATTTT
CASSTGQGYPIYF
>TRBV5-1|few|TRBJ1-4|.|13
TGCGCCAGCAGCGGCTCAGGGTATGAAAAACTGTTTTTT
CASSGSGYEKLFF
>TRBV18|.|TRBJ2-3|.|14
TGTGCCAGCTCACCACCCGGGGGTGCAGATACGCAGTATTTT
CASSPPGGADTQYF
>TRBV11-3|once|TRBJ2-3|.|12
TGTGCCAGCAAGGGGGGCACAGATACGCAGTATTTT
CASKGGTDTQYF
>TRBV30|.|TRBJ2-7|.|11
TGTGCCTGGAAGTTTTCAACTGAGCAGTACTTC
CAWKFSTEQYF
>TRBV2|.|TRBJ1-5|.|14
TGTGCCAGCTTCCTCTCCCTATCAGCAGGGGTCCAGCATTTT
CASFLSLSAGVQHF
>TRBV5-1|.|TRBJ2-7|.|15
TGCGCCAGCAGCGCCGACTCGCCGCTAATCGGCGAGCAGTACTTC
CASSADSPLIGEQYF
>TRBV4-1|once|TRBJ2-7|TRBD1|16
TGCGCCAGCAGCCAAGCTACCGGGACAGGGGCCTACGAGCAGTACTTC
CASSQATGTGAYEQYF
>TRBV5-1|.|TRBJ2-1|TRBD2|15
TGCGCCAGCAGCCAGGAGGCTAGCGGGGGAACTAGAGCGTTCTTC
CASSQEASGGTRAFF
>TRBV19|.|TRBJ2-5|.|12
TGTGCCAGTAGTATAGAAGGAGAGACCCAGTACTTC
CASSIEGETQYF
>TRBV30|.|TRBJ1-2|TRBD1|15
TGTGCCTGGAGTGTACACGGACAGGGGAACTATGGCTACACCTTC
CAWSVHGQGNYGYTF
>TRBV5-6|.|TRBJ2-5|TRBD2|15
TGTGCCAGCAGCTTGGCGGGGGGTTCCAAAGAGACCCAGTACTTC
CASSLAGGSKETQYF
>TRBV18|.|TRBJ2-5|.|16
TGTGCCAGCTCACCATTTGGAAAGGGCCCGGGAGAGACCCAGTACTTC
CASSPFGKGPGETQYF
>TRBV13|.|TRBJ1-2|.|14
TGTGCCAGCAGCCCGGGACTGAGAAACTATGGCTACACCTTC
CASSPGLRNYGYTF
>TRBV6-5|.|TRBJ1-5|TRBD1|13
TGTGCCAGCAGTCTAACAGGGGGCCAGCCCCAGCATTTT
CASSLTGGQPQHF
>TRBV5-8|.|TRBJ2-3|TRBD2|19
TGTGCCAGCAGCTTGGAATTACAGTTGGCGGGAGGGAGCACAGATACGCAGTATTTT
CASSLELQLAGGSTDTQYF
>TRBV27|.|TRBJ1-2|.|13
TGTGCCAGCAGTTTCAGGGCAAACTATGGCTACACCTTC
CASSFRANYGYTF
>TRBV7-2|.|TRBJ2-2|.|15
TGTGCCAGCCGTATTGGGGATAGAAACACCGGGGAGCTGTTTTTT
CASRIGDRNTGELFF
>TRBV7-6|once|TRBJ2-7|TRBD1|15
TGTGCCAGCAGCTCTAGCACAGGGGGCTCCTACGAGCAGTACTTC
CASSSSTGGSYEQYF
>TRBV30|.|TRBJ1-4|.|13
TGTGCCTGGAGTGTTACAACTAATGAAAAACTGTTTTTT
CAWSVTTNEKLFF
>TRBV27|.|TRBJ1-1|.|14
TGTGCCAGCAGTTTATATCGGGAGAACACTGAAGCTTTCTTT
CASSLYRENTEAFF
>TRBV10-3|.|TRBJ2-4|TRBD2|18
TGTGCCATCAGTGAGTCGGGTCTAGCGGGGGTATCCAAAAACATTCAGTACTTC
CAISESGLAGVSKNIQYF
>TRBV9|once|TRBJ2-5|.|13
TGTGCCAGCAGCGTAGCCCCCTCGGAGACCCAGTACTTC
CASSVAPSETQYF
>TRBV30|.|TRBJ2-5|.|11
TGTGCCTGGCGACAAGAAGAGACCCAGTACTTC
CAWRQEETQYF
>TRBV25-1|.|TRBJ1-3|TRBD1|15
TGTGCCAGCAGTGTCGGACAGGGCTCTGGAAACACCATATATTTT
CASSVGQGSGNTIYF
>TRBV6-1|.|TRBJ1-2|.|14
TGTGCCAGCAGTGATTACGGGGGTCTCTATGGCTACACCTTC
CASSDYGGLYGYTF
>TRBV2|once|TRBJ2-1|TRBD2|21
TGTGCCAGCATCCTCAGACGTCCGGGACTAGCGGGCCGAGACCCCTACAATGAGCAGTTCTTC
CASILRRPGLAGRDPYNEQFF
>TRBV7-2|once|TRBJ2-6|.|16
TGTGCCAGCAGCTTAGCAGTAGGGACTGGGGCCAACGTCCTGACTTTC
CASSLAVGTGANVLTF
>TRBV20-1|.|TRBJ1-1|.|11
TGCAGTGCCTCGTCTGTGGCTGAAGCTTTCTTT
CSASSVAEAFF
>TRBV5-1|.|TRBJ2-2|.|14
TGCGCCAGCAGGGGTGTTCCGAACACCGGGGAGCTGTTTTTT
CASRGVPNTGELFF
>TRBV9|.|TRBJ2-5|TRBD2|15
TGTGCCAGCAGCACACGGGACTACCCACGAGAGACCCAGTACTTC
CASSTRDYPRETQYF
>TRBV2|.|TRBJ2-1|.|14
TGTGCCAGCAGGGGCGCGTCCTCCTACAATGAGCAGTTCTTC
CASRGASSYNEQFF
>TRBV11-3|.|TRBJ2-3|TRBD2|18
TGTGCCAGCAGCTTAACGGGGGGAGGCGGAACTAGCACAGATACGCAGTATTTT
CASSLTGGGGTSTDTQYF
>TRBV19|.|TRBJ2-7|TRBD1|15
TGTGCCAGTAGTCCCCCTGGACAGGGGGTACGAGAGCAGTACTTC
CASSPPGQGVREQYF
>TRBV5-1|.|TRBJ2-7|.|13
TGCGCCAACAGCCGGATTGGGTCCTACAAGCAGTACTTC
CANSRIGSYKQYF
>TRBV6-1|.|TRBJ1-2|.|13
TGTGCCAGCAGTCGGACAGTTAACTATGGCTACACCTTC
CASSRTVNYGYTF
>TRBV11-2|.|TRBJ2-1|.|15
TGTGCCAGCAGCCCGGGACTTAACTCCTACAATGAGCAGTTCTTC
CASSPGLNSYNEQFF
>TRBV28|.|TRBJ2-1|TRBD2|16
TGTGCCAGCAGATCGGAACTAGCGGGGGGGTTGAATGAGCAGTTCTTC
CASRSELAGGLNEQFF